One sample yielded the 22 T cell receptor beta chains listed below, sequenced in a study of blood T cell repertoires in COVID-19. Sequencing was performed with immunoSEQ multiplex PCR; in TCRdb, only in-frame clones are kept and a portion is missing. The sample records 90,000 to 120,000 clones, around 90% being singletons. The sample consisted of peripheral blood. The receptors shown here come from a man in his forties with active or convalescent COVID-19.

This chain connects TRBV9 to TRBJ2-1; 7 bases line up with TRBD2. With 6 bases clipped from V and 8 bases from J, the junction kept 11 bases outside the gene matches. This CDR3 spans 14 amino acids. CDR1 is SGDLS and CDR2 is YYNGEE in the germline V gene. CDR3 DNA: TGTGCCAGCACCCCCTCTTCGGGAGGTCATGAGCAGTTCTTC. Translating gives CASTPSSGGHEQFF.

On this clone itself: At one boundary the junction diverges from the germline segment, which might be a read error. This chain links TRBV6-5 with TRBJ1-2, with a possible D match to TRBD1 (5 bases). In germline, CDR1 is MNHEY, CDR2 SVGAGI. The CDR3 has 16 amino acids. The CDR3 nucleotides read TGTGCCAGCAGTTACTCAATTATTTTCGTGACAGCCGGCTTGTTATTC. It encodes CASSYSIIFVTAGLLF.

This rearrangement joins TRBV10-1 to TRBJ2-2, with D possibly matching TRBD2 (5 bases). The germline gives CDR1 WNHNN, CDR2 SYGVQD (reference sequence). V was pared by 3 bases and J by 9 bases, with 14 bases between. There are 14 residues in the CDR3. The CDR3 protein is CASSEASGNRELFF. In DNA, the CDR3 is TGCGCCAGCAGTGAAGCATCCGGGAACAGGGAGCTGTTTTTT.

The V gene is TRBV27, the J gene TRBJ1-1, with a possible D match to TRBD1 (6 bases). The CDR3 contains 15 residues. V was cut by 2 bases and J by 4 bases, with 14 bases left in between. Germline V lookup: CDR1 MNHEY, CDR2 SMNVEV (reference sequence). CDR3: CASSLNRDVSTEAFF. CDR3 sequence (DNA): TGTGCCAGCAGTTTAAACAGGGACGTTTCCACTGAAGCTTTCTTT.

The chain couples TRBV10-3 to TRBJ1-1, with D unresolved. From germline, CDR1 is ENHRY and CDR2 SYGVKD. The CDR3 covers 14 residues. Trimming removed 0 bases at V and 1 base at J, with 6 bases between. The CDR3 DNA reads TGTGCCATCAGTGAGTCTACGGGGAACACTGAAGCTTTCTTT. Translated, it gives CAISESTGNTEAFF.

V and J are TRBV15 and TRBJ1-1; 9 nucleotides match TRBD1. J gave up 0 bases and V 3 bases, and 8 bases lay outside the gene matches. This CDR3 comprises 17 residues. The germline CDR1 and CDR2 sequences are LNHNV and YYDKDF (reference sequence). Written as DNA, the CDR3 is TGTGCCACCAGCAGGGGAGGGACAGGGTTCATGAACACTGAAGCTTTCTTT. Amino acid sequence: CATSRGGTGFMNTEAFF.

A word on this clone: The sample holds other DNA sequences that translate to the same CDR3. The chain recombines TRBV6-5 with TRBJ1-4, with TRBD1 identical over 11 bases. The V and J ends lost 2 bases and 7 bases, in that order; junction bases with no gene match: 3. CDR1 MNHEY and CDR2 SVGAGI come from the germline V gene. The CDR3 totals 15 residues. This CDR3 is CASSYGGTGGEKLFF. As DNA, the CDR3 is TGTGCCAGCAGTTACGGGGGGACAGGGGGTGAAAAACTGTTTTTT.

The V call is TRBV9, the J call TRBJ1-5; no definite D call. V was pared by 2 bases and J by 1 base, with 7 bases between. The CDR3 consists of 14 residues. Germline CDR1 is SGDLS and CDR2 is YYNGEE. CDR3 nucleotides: TGTGCCAGCAGCGTCGGAGGGAGCAATCAGCCCCAGCATTTT. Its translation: CASSVGGSNQPQHF.

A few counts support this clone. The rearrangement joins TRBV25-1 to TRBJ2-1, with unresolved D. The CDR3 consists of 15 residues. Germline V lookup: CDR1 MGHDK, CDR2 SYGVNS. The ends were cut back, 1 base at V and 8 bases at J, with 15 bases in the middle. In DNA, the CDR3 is TGTGCCAGCAGTGAATCCCTTCTTCGAGGCGATGAGCAGTTCTTC. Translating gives CASSESLLRGDEQFF. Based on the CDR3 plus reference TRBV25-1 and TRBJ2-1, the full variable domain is EADIYQTPRYLVIGTGKKITLECSQTMGHDKMYWYQQDPGMELHLIHYSYGVNSTEKGDLSSESTVSRIRTEHFPLTLESARPSHTSQYLCASSESLLRGDEQFFGPGTRLTVL.

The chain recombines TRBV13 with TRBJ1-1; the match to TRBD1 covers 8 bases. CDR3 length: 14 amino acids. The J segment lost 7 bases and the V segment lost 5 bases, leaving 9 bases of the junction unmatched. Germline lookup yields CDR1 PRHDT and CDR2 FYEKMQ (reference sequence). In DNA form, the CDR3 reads TGTGCCAGCAGCCCTCAGACAGGGGCCCTTGAAGCTTTCTTT. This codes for CASSPQTGALEAFF.

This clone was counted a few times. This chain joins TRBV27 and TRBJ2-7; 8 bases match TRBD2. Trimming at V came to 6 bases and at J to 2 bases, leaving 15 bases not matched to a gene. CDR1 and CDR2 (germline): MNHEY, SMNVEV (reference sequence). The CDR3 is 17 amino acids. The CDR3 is CASSLGPWREVPYEQYF. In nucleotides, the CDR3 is TGTGCCAGCAGCCTTGGCCCCTGGCGGGAGGTACCCTACGAGCAGTACTTC.

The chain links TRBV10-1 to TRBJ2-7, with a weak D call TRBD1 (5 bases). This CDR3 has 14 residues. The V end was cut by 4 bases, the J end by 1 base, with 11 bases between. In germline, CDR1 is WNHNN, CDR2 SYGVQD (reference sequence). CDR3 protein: CASSGAGKSYEQYF. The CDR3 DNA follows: TGCGCCAGCAGTGGTGCAGGGAAATCCTACGAGCAGTACTTC.

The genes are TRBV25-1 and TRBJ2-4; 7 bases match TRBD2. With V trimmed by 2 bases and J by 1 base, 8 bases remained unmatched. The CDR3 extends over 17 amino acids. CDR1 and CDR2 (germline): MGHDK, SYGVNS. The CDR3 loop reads CASSESGVGEAKNIQYF. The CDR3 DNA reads TGTGCCAGCAGTGAAAGCGGGGTTGGAGAGGCCAAAAACATTCAGTACTTC.

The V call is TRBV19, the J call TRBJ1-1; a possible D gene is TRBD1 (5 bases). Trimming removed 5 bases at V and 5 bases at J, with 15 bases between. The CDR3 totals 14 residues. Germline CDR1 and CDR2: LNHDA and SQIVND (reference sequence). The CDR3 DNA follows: TGTGCCAGTAGTGCTGGGGGGGGAGGTACTGAAGCTTTCTTT. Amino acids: CASSAGGGGTEAFF.

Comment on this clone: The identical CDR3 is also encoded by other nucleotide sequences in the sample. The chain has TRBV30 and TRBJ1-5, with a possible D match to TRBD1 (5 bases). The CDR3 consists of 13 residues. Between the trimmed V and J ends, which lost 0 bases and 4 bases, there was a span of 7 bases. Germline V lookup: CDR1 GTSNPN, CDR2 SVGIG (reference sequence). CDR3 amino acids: CAWSVQENQPQHF. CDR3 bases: TGTGCCTGGAGTGTACAGGAGAATCAGCCCCAGCATTTT. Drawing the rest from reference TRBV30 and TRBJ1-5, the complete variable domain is SQTIHQWPATLVQPVGSPLSLECTVEGTSNPNLYWYRQAAGRGLQLLFYSVGIGQISSEVPQNLSASRPQDRQFILSSKKLLLSDSGFYLCAWSVQENQPQHFGDGTRLSIL.

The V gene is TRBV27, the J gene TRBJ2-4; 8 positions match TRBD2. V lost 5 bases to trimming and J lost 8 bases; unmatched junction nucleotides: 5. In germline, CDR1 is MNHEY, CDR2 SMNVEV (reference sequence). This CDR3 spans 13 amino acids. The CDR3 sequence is CASSPTGGYIQYF. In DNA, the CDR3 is TGTGCCAGCAGTCCCACGGGGGGGTACATTCAGTACTTC.

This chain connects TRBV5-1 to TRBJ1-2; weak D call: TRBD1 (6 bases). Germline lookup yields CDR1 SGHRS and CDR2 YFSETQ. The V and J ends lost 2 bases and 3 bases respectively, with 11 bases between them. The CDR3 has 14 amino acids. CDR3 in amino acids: CASSFRGRDYGYTF. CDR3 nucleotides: TGCGCCAGCAGCTTCAGGGGCAGGGACTATGGCTACACCTTC. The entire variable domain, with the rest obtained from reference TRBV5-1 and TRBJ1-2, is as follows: KAGVTQTPRYLIKTRGQQVTLSCSPISGHRSVSWYQQTPGQGLQFLFEYFSETQRNKGNFPGRFSGRQFSNSRSEMNVSTLELGDSALYLCASSFRGRDYGYTFGSGTRLTVV.

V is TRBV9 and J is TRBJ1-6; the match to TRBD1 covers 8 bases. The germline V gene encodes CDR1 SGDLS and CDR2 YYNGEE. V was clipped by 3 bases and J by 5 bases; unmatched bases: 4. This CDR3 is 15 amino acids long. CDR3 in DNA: TGTGCCAGCAGCGAACAGGGGGGGAATAATTCACCCCTCCACTTT. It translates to CASSEQGGNNSPLHF. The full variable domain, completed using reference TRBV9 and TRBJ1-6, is DSGVTQTPKHLITATGQRVTLRCSPRSGDLSVYWYQQSLDQGLQFLIQYYNGEERAKGNILERFSAQQFPDLHSELNLSSLELGDSALYFCASSEQGGNNSPLHFGNGTRLTVT.

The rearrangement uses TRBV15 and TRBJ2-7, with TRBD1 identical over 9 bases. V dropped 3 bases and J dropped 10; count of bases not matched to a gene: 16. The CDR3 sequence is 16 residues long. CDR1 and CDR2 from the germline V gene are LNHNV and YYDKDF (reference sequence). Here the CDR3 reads CATSREAYRGREGQYF. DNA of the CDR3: TGTGCCACCAGCAGGGAAGCCTACAGGGGGCGGGAAGGACAGTACTTC.

The CDR3 region has the DNA TGCAGCGCTGCGGACAGTAATCAGCCCCAGCATTTT. Translation: CSAADSNQPQHF. V is TRBV29-1 and J is TRBJ1-5, with D tentatively TRBD1 (6 bases). Trimming took off 7 bases at V and 4 bases at J, with 11 bases between the two ends. The germline CDR1 and CDR2 sequences are SQVTM and ANQGSEA. CDR3 length: 12 residues.

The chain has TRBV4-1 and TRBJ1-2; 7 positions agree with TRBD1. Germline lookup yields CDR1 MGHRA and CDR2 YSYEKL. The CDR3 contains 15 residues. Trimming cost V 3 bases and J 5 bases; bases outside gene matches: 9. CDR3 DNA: TGCGCCAGCAGCCAGCCGACAGGGCAGTGGTATGGCTACACCTTC. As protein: CASSQPTGQWYGYTF.

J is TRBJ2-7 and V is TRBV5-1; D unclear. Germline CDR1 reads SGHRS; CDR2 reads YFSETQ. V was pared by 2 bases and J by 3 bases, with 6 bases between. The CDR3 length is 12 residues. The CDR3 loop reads CASSFPGYEQYF. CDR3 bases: TGCGCCAGCAGCTTCCCGGGCTACGAGCAGTACTTC.